Only a few counts were recorded for the clone carrying this T cell receptor (beta chain). MiXCR was run by TCRdb on the PCR reads, yielding one entry per CDR3 protein. The sample records approximately 10,000 distinct CDR3 sequences, approximately 50% being singletons. Localized lung adenocarcinoma, a non-small cell lung cancer, affected the donors. The data are from a study of CD4 and CD8 cells across lung adenocarcinoma regions. CDR1 is ENHRY and CDR2 is SYGVKD in the germline V gene. The CDR3 contains 14 residues. V shed 4 bases, J shed 4 bases, and the junction held 3 bases outside the gene matches.

The chain has TRBV10-3 and TRBJ2-3, with 9 bases that match TRBD1. The sample consisted of CD8+ T cells from the margin of a lung tumor. This TCR derives from a male donor with lung adenocarcinoma. The CD4 and CD8 labels of this study may be unreliable. In nucleotides, the CDR3 is TGTGCCATCAGTGTTAACAGGGGGCCAGATACGCAGTATTTT. Its protein product is CAISVNRGPDTQYF.